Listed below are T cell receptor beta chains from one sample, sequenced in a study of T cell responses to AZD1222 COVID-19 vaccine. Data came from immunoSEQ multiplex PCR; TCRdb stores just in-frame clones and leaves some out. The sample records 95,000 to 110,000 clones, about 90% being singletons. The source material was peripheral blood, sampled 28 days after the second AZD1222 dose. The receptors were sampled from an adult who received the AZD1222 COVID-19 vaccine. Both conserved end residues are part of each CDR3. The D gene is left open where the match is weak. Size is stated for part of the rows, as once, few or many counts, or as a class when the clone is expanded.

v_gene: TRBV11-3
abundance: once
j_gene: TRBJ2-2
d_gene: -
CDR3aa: CASSLEGMTTGELFF
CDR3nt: TGTGCCAGCAGCTTAGAGGGAATGACGACCGGGGAGCTGTTTTTT

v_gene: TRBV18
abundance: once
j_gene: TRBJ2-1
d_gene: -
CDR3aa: CASSISIGTENQQFF
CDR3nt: TGTGCCAGCTCAATCTCTATCGGCACCGAAAACCAGCAGTTCTTC

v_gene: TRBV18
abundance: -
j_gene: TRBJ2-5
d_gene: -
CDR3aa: CASSPPGEIETQYF
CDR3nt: TGTGCCAGCTCACCGCCGGGGGAAATAGAGACCCAGTACTTC

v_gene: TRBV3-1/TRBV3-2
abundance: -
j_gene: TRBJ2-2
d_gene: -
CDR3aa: CASSQALVGTGELFF
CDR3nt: TGTGCCAGCAGCCAAGCCCTAGTTGGCACCGGGGAGCTGTTTTTT

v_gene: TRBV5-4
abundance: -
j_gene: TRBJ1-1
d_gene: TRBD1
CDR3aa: CASRPGQGRRNTEAFF
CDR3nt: TGTGCCAGCAGACCGGGACAGGGGAGAAGGAACACTGAAGCTTTCTTT

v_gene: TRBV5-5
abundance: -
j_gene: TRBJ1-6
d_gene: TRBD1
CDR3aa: CASSLARQGDGSYNSPLHF
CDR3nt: TGTGCCAGCAGCTTGGCCCGACAGGGTGATGGGTCCTATAATTCACCCCTCCACTTT

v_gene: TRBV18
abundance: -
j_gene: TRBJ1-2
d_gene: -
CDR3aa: CASSPEDLYGYTF
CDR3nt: TGTGCCAGCTCACCCGAAGACCTTTATGGCTACACCTTC

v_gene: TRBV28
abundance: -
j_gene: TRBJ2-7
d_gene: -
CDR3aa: CASSYSGPYEQYF
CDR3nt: TGTGCCAGCAGTTATTCGGGTCCCTACGAGCAGTACTTC

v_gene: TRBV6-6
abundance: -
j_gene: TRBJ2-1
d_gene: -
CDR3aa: CASTLEVTEQFF
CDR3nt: TGTGCCAGCACCTTGGAGGTGACTGAGCAGTTCTTC

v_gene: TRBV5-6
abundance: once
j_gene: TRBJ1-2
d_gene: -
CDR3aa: CASSPSGTHYGYTF
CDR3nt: TGTGCCAGCAGCCCCTCCGGGACACACTATGGCTACACCTTC

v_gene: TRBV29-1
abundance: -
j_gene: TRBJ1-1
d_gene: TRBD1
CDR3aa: CSVAGGGGTEAFF
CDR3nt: TGCAGCGTTGCAGGGGGCGGAGGCACTGAAGCTTTCTTT

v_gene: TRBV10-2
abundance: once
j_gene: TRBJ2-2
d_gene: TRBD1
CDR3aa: CASRIQGQNTGELFF
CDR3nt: TGCGCCAGCAGAATACAGGGGCAGAACACCGGGGAGCTGTTTTTT

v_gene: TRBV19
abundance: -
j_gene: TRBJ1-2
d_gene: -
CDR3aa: CASSISTAIIDGYTF
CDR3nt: TGTGCCAGTAGTATCAGCACAGCAATTATAGATGGCTACACCTTC

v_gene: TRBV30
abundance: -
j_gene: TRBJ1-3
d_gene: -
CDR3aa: CAWSVGSSGNTIYF
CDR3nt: TGTGCCTGGAGTGTAGGGAGCTCTGGAAACACCATATATTTT

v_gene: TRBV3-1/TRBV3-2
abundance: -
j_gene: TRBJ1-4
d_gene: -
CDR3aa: CASSPHKWWSNEKLFF
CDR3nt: TGTGCCAGCAGCCCCCATAAATGGTGGTCTAATGAAAAACTGTTTTTT

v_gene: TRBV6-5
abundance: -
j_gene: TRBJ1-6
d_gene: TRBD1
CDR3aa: CASSGGTGDNSPLHF
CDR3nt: TGTGCCAGCAGCGGTGGGACAGGAGATAATTCACCCCTCCACTTT

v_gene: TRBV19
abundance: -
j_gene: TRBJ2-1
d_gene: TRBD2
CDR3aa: CASSTGGSQQFF
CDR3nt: TGTGCCAGTAGTACTGGCGGGAGCCAGCAGTTCTTC

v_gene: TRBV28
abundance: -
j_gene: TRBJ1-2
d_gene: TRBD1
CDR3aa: CASSESGTGPQNYGYTF
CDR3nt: TGTGCCAGCAGCGAGTCCGGGACAGGGCCCCAGAATTATGGCTACACCTTC

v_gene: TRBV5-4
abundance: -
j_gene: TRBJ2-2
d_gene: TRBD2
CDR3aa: CASSLGASGSANTGELFF
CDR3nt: TGTGCCAGCAGCTTGGGGGCTAGCGGGAGTGCGAACACCGGGGAGCTGTTTTTT

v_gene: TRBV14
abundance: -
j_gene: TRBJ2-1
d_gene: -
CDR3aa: CASSPRSRAHSNEQFF
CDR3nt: TGTGCCAGCAGCCCTCGAAGCAGGGCGCACTCAAATGAGCAGTTCTTC

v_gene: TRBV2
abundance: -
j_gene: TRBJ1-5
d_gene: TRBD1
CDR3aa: CASSRKAGGYQPQHF
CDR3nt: TGTGCCAGCAGCCGGAAGGCAGGGGGGTATCAGCCCCAGCATTTT

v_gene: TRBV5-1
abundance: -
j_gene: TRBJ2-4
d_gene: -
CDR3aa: CASSLEMISSGIQYF
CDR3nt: TGCGCCAGCAGCTTGGAAATGATAAGTTCCGGCATTCAGTACTTC

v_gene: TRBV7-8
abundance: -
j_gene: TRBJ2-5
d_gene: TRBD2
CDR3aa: CASSLGLAASETQYF
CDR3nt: TGTGCCAGCAGCTTAGGACTAGCGGCTTCGGAGACCCAGTACTTC

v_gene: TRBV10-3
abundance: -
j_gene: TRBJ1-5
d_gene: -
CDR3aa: CASSSDRNQPQHF
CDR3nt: TGTGCCAGCAGTTCGGACCGCAATCAGCCCCAGCATTTT

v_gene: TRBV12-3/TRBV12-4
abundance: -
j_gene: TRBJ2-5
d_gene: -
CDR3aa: CASSLGGQETQYF
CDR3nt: TGTGCCAGCAGTTTAGGGGGGCAAGAGACCCAGTACTTC

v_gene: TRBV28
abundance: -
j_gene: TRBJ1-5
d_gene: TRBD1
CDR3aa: CASSLFQGSRTGRYSNQPQHF
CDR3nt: TGTGCCAGCAGTTTATTTCAGGGTTCTCGGACAGGGCGATATAGCAATCAGCCCCAGCATTTT